This TCR beta chain came from a study of cytomegalovirus exposure and HLA in healthy donors. Germline V gene data show CDR1 as SGHRS and CDR2 as YFSETQ. CDR3 length equals 14 residues. Deletions cut 3 bases from V and 0 bases from J, with 9 bases between. It was with 60 Vbeta and 13 Jbeta primers that the PCR ran. Some clones are missing from TCRdb's copy, which holds only in-frame ones; the method was immunoSEQ multiplex PCR. The sample records approximately 110,000 clones, 15% being singletons. Sequencing was done on a sample of PBMCs. The J gene is TRBJ1-1, the V gene TRBV5-1; D possibly corresponds to TRBD1 (5 bases). This clonotype originated in a young woman in good health and CMV-seronegative. This CDR3 reads CASSSAGVNTEAFF. The CDR3 nucleotides read TGCGCCAGCAGCTCAGCGGGGGTGAACACTGAAGCTTTCTTT.